Below, 27 T cell receptor beta chains from the same sample are listed, as sequenced in a study of shared clonotypes between healthy human individuals (dated by TCRdb to 2020 to 2022). The receptor library was made with the immunoSEQ multiplex PCR assay. TCRdb re-hosts the immuneACCESS table, in-frame sequences only. Its copies lack some clones; in the studies checked, an unresolved V gene accounts for under half of them, and the cause for the rest is not known. The sample data list over a million clones, and around 78% of these were observed just once. The top ten clonotypes cover 0.6% to 0.7% of the sample. The source material was memory CD4+ T cells from PBMCs. The cell subset or site label corresponds to: CD45RA-negative fraction. These receptors were taken from a man aged 18 to 30 in good health. Some clones in this sample may be carry-over from other donors' samples.

The chain has TRBV6-1 and TRBJ1-2; the D is unclear. The CDR3 contains 14 residues. Germline loops: CDR1 MNHNS, CDR2 SASEGT. V gave up 7 bases and J gave up 1 base, with 13 bases separating them. Written as DNA, the CDR3 is TGTGCCAGCAAAAGCCTCGGAGGTAACTATGGCTACACCTTC. Its translation is CASKSLGGNYGYTF.

This chain links TRBV5-1 with TRBJ1-2, with D perhaps matching TRBD1 (5 bases). This CDR3 is 22 amino acids long. Germline values: CDR1 SGHRS, CDR2 YFSETQ. Trimming took 0 bases from V and 0 from J, leaving 30 bases between them. The CDR3 here is CASSLDVTESLLGGGTNYGYTF. The CDR3 DNA reads as TGCGCCAGCAGCTTGGATGTAACAGAAAGTCTACTCGGCGGGGGAACTAACTATGGCTACACCTTC. Full variable domain (outside the CDR3, taken from reference TRBV5-1 and TRBJ1-2): KAGVTQTPRYLIKTRGQQVTLSCSPISGHRSVSWYQQTPGQGLQFLFEYFSETQRNKGNFPGRFSGRQFSNSRSEMNVSTLELGDSALYLCASSLDVTESLLGGGTNYGYTFGSGTRLTVV.

The gene calls are TRBV10-3 and TRBJ2-7; a possible D gene is TRBD2 (6 bases). The CDR3 has 15 amino acids. The germline gives CDR1 ENHRY, CDR2 SYGVKD. The V gene lost 7 bases and the J gene lost 2 bases, with 18 bases spanning the gap. The DNA of the CDR3 is TGTGCCATCACCAATCAAAGCGGGTCTGCCTACGAGCAGTACTTC. It encodes CAITNQSGSAYEQYF.

The chain couples TRBV6-5 to TRBJ1-2; D might be TRBD1 (6 bases). The CDR3 loop spans 12 amino acids. The germline V gene has CDR1 MNHEY and CDR2 SVGAGI. Trimming stripped 6 bases from V and 4 bases from J, with 9 bases between. CDR3 coding DNA: TGTGCCAGCAGGGACAGCATCTATGGCTACACCTTC. Translation: CASRDSIYGYTF.

The chain has TRBV7-2 and TRBJ1-1; D gene uncertain. Between the trimmed V and J ends, which lost 2 bases and 3 bases, there was a span of 10 bases. Looked up from germline, CDR1 is SGHTA and CDR2 is FQGNSA. This CDR3 comprises 14 residues. The CDR3: CASSLFPSYTEAFF. The CDR3 bases are TGTGCCAGCAGCTTATTTCCGAGCTACACTGAAGCTTTCTTT.

A few counts support this clone. This chain links TRBV15 with TRBJ2-5; TRBD2 agrees at 12 bases. This CDR3 has 18 residues. Germline loops: CDR1 LNHNV, CDR2 YYDKDF (reference sequence). V dropped 3 bases and J dropped 4; count of bases not matched to a gene: 12. The CDR3 nucleotides read TGTGCCACCAGCAGGGTGGAAGGACTAGCGGGAAGTGTAGAGACCCAGTACTTC. Amino acids: CATSRVEGLAGSVETQYF. Supplemented by reference TRBV15 and TRBJ2-5, the full variable domain reads DAMVIQNPRYQVTQFGKPVTLSCSQTLNHNVMYWYQQKSSQAPKLLFHYYDKDFNNEADTPDNFQSRRPNTSFCFLDIRSPGLGDTAMYLCATSRVEGLAGSVETQYFGPGTRLLVL.

This clone was observed a single time. CDR3 coding DNA: TGTGCCAGCAGTTTATCGCGATCTTTTAATGAAAAACTGTTTTTT. This sequence encodes CASSLSRSFNEKLFF. The chain joins TRBV28 to TRBJ1-4; D is uncertain. V was trimmed by 1 base and J by 4 bases, leaving 10 bases between them. The germline CDR1 and CDR2 sequences are MDHEN and SYDVKM. The CDR3 loop spans 15 amino acids.

This sequence joins TRBV11-2 and TRBJ1-5, with no clear D. Per the germline V gene, CDR1 is SGHAT and CDR2 is FQNNGV. CDR3 length: 15 residues. The V end lost 0 bases, the J end lost 6 bases, and 12 bases lay between the germline ends. The CDR3 DNA sequence: TGTGCCAGCAGCTTAGACTCATCTAGAGGTCAGCCCCAGCATTTT. Residues: CASSLDSSRGQPQHF.

This clone was seen a single time. The J gene is TRBJ1-2, the V gene TRBV29-1; D ambiguous. The CDR3 has 12 amino acids. CDR1 is SQVTM and CDR2 is ANQGSEA in the germline V gene. Between the trimmed V and J ends, which lost 4 bases and 4 bases, there was a span of 10 bases. CDR3 sequence (DNA): TGCAGCGTTGGAGCGATAGCCTATGGCTACACCTTC. This sequence encodes CSVGAIAYGYTF.

The rearrangement uses TRBV5-1 and TRBJ2-5, with D perhaps TRBD1 (5 bases). The CDR3 loop spans 14 amino acids. Trimming pared 1 base from V and 3 bases from J, leaving 10 bases between. Germline V gives CDR1 SGHRS, CDR2 YFSETQ. The CDR3 region has the DNA TGCGCCAGCAGCTTGTTGACAGTAGAAGAGACCCAGTACTTC. It specifies CASSLLTVEETQYF.

This clone was seen many times. The sample carries other DNA sequences with the same CDR3. This sequence joins TRBV30 and TRBJ2-3, with D maybe TRBD1 (6 bases). Trimming took 1 base from V and 1 from J, leaving 12 bases between them. The CDR3 covers 15 residues. The germline CDR1 and CDR2 sequences are GTSNPN and SVGIG (reference sequence). CDR3 sequence reads: CAWSDRDPRTDTQYF. Written as DNA, the CDR3 is TGTGCCTGGAGTGACAGGGACCCCCGCACAGATACGCAGTATTTT.

This chain uses TRBV5-1 with TRBJ2-1; D remains ambiguous. The CDR3 totals 13 residues. Trimming cost V 4 bases and J 7 bases, with 12 bases left between them. Looked up from germline, CDR1 is SGHRS and CDR2 is YFSETQ. For the CDR3, the DNA is TGCGCCAGCAGCCAGGAAGGGTGGAATGAGCAGTTCTTC. Amino acid sequence: CASSQEGWNEQFF.

J is TRBJ2-7 and V is TRBV5-6, with TRBD2 as a possible D gene (7 bases). The germline V gene encodes CDR1 SGHDT and CDR2 YYEEEE. Trimming stripped 3 bases from V and 4 bases from J, with 20 bases between. The CDR3 spans 16 residues. CDR3 in amino acids: CASSSTSRGPLYEQYF. CDR3 DNA: TGTGCCAGCAGCTCGACTAGCAGGGGCCCCCTTTACGAGCAGTACTTC.

The rearrangement uses TRBV5-4 and TRBJ1-5; 9 bases are shared with TRBD1. Trimming removed 0 bases from V and 5 bases from J; junction bases left unmatched: 0. The CDR3 extends over 14 amino acids. Germline V CDR1 and CDR2: SGHNT, YYREEE (reference sequence). CDR3 sequence reads: CASSLDRGHQPQHF. The CDR3 coding sequence is TGTGCCAGCAGCTTGGACAGGGGGCATCAGCCCCAGCATTTT.

As for this clone: The same CDR3 can be traced to other DNA sequences in this sample. The CDR3 DNA reads TGTGCCAGCAGTGAAGTCCGGGGAAACACTGAAGCTTTCTTT. Protein: CASSEVRGNTEAFF. The V gene is TRBV6-1, the J gene TRBJ1-1, with D uncertain. Deletions cut 1 base from V and 2 bases from J, with 8 bases between. CDR1 MNHNS and CDR2 SASEGT come from the germline V gene. The CDR3 sequence is 14 residues long.

Worth noting for this clone: An end of the junction does not agree with germline; a read error may underlie this. Different DNA sequences within this sample yield the same CDR3. This chain links TRBV7-2 with TRBJ1-1; no firm D call. This CDR3 contains 13 residues. Per germline, CDR1 SGHTA and CDR2 FQGNSA. The CDR3 DNA follows: TGTGCCAGTCTCCCTCGGCTACTCACTGAGGCTTTCTTT. It encodes CASLPRLLTEAFF.

J is TRBJ1-3 and V is TRBV10-3, with D possibly matching TRBD1 (6 bases). From germline, CDR1 is ENHRY and CDR2 SYGVKD. CDR3 length: 15 amino acids. Trimming pared 5 bases from V and 4 bases from J, leaving 15 bases between. The CDR3 nucleotides are TGTGCCATCAGTCCCGCGGGGGCGCAAGGAAACACCATATATTTT. Its translation: CAISPAGAQGNTIYF.

The CDR3 nucleotides read TGTGCCAGCAAGAATCAGCTATTAAACAATGAGCAGTTCTTC. It specifies CASKNQLLNNEQFF. The chain employs TRBV2 and TRBJ2-1; D is uncertain. The length of the CDR3 is 14 residues. The germline V and J ends were trimmed by 7 bases and 5 bases, with 15 bases remaining between them. CDR1 and CDR2 (germline): SNHLY, FYNNEI.

This rearrangement joins TRBV28 to TRBJ2-3, with 7 bases that match TRBD2. The CDR3 runs to 16 residues. Germline V lookup: CDR1 MDHEN, CDR2 SYDVKM. V lost 3 bases and J lost 5; bases outside the gene matches: 11. CDR3 region: CASSLSPAGREDTQYF. In DNA form, the CDR3 reads TGTGCCAGCAGTTTGTCGCCAGCGGGGCGGGAAGATACGCAGTATTTT. Filled out from reference TRBV28 and TRBJ2-3, the complete variable domain reads DVKVTQSSRYLVKRTGEKVFLECVQDMDHENMFWYRQDPGLGLRLIYFSYDVKMKEKGDIPEGYSVSREKKERFSLILESASTNQTSMYLCASSLSPAGREDTQYFGPGTRLTVL.

The chain recombines TRBV19 with TRBJ2-3, with a weak D call TRBD1 (6 bases). V dropped 6 bases and J dropped 7 bases, with 11 bases sitting between them. There are 12 residues in the CDR3. The germline CDR1 and CDR2 sequences are LNHDA and SQIVND (reference sequence). For the CDR3, the DNA is TGTGCCAGTAGCCACAGGGAGAATACGCAGTATTTT. This sequence encodes CASSHRENTQYF.

CDR3 in DNA: TGTGCCAGCAGGTCGGACAGGGGGCCATCTGGAAACACCATATATTTT. Residues: CASRSDRGPSGNTIYF. The V call is TRBV11-2, the J call TRBJ1-3, with 11 nucleotides matching TRBD1. The CDR3 runs 16 residues. Germline CDR1 is SGHAT and CDR2 is FQNNGV. J was trimmed by 1 base and V by 6 bases; bases with no gene match: 5.

As to this clone: A much bigger clone sits one base away, suggesting this may be a read error. Other DNA sequences within the sample encode an identical CDR3. The V and J genes are TRBV5-6 and TRBJ2-2; D is unclear. The germline gives CDR1 SGHDT, CDR2 YYEEEE. V lost 2 bases to trimming and J lost 2 bases, with 1 base between them. CDR3 length: 12 residues. The CDR3 loop is CASSLNTGELFF. The CDR3 DNA reads as TGTGCCAGCAGCTTAAACACCGGGGAGCTGTTTTTT.

V and J are TRBV28 and TRBJ1-2; 7 bases line up with TRBD1. CDR3 length equals 15 residues. Germline loops: CDR1 MDHEN, CDR2 SYDVKM. Losses at the gene ends were 6 bases for V and 4 bases for J; bases not matched to a gene: 11. The CDR3: CASSLLTGDSYGYTF. In DNA, the CDR3 is TGTGCCAGCAGCCTCCTTACAGGGGATTCCTATGGCTACACCTTC.

The V gene is TRBV4-3, the J gene TRBJ2-5; D gene ambiguous. Germline V lookup: CDR1 LGHNA, CDR2 YSLEER. The V gene lost 0 bases and the J gene lost 3 bases, with 11 bases spanning the gap. This CDR3 has 15 residues. CDR3 loop: CASSQDAAGKETQYF. The CDR3 DNA sequence: TGCGCCAGCAGCCAAGATGCGGCAGGAAAAGAGACCCAGTACTTC.

The V and J genes are TRBV6-1 and TRBJ2-6; D not resolved. Trimming took 7 bases from V and 0 from J, leaving 10 bases between them. This CDR3 is built from 15 residues. The germline gives CDR1 MNHNS, CDR2 SASEGT. The CDR3 nucleotides read TGTGCCAGCACCCCGGTACACTCTGGGGCCAACGTCCTGACTTTC. This encodes CASTPVHSGANVLTF.

The chain links TRBV30 to TRBJ2-1; TRBD2 matches 7 bases. Per germline, CDR1 GTSNPN and CDR2 SVGIG (reference sequence). The CDR3 is made up of 14 amino acids. The trim removed 1 base at V and 8 bases at J, leaving 8 bases unmatched. CDR3 coding DNA: TGTGCCTGGAGTGAATCGCGGGAGATAGATGAGCAGTTCTTC. This translates into CAWSESREIDEQFF.

This clone was seen just once. The rearrangement uses TRBV5-4 and TRBJ1-2, with D perhaps TRBD1 (6 bases). CDR3 length equals 14 residues. CDR1 SGHNT and CDR2 YYREEE come from the germline V gene (reference sequence). The V end lost 6 bases, the J end lost 3 bases, and 15 bases lay between the germline ends. The CDR3 DNA follows: TGTGCCAGCAAGGAAGGGGGATATGACTATGGCTACACCTTC. Its protein product is CASKEGGYDYGYTF.